These T cell receptor beta chains were read from a single sample in a study of long-term antiretroviral therapy in people with HIV. Sequencing used immunoSEQ multiplex PCR; TCRdb keeps in-frame clones, though not all of them. The data show just under 40,000 clones, 80% to 90% seen once. Sequences were derived from unsorted PBMCs, sampled just before starting antiretroviral therapy. These receptors all stem from a woman younger than 30 with HIV. Each CDR3 is given with its conserved first and last residue. A D gene is named only where the DNA matches it firmly. Rows give clone size only sometimes, using once, few, many, or a class for an expanded clone.

j_call: TRBJ1-1; v_call: TRBV2; clone_size: NA; d_call: TRBD1; cdr3_nt: TGTGCCAGCAGTGAAGTGGGGACAGACATGAACACTGAAGCTTTCTTT; cdr3_aa: CASSEVGTDMNTEAFF
j_call: TRBJ2-3; v_call: TRBV15; clone_size: once; d_call: NA; cdr3_nt: TGTGCCACCAGCAGAGATGAGGGTCGCAGGGCAGATACGCAGTATTTT; cdr3_aa: CATSRDEGRRADTQYF
j_call: TRBJ1-2; v_call: TRBV28; clone_size: NA; d_call: NA; cdr3_nt: TGTGCCAGCAGCCCACAGGGTTTTCTTAACTATGGCTACACCTTC; cdr3_aa: CASSPQGFLNYGYTF
j_call: TRBJ2-2; v_call: TRBV7-3; clone_size: NA; d_call: NA; cdr3_nt: TGTGCCAGCAGCACAGAGACGAACACCGGGGAGCTGTTTTTT; cdr3_aa: CASSTETNTGELFF
j_call: TRBJ2-1; v_call: TRBV15; clone_size: NA; d_call: TRBD2; cdr3_nt: TGTGCCACCAAGTCACTAGCGGGAGAGGTAACGAATGAGCAGTTCTTC; cdr3_aa: CATKSLAGEVTNEQFF
j_call: TRBJ2-3; v_call: TRBV11-2; clone_size: NA; d_call: NA; cdr3_nt: TGTGCCAGCAGCTTATTTTGGGATACGCAGTATTTT; cdr3_aa: CASSLFWDTQYF
j_call: TRBJ2-7; v_call: TRBV14; clone_size: few; d_call: NA; cdr3_nt: TGTGCCAGCAGCCAACTCGACAGGTTTCTCTCCTACGAGCAGTACTTC; cdr3_aa: CASSQLDRFLSYEQYF
j_call: TRBJ1-2; v_call: TRBV6-5; clone_size: NA; d_call: NA; cdr3_nt: TGTGCCAGCAGTATGGAATCATATGGCTACACCTTC; cdr3_aa: CASSMESYGYTF
j_call: TRBJ2-1; v_call: TRBV2; clone_size: NA; d_call: TRBD2; cdr3_nt: TGTGCCAGCAGTGAAGAAGGCCCGGGACTAGCGGGAGAATACGAGCAGTTCTTC; cdr3_aa: CASSEEGPGLAGEYEQFF
j_call: TRBJ1-2; v_call: TRBV28; clone_size: NA; d_call: NA; cdr3_nt: TGTGCCAGCAGTTTTTATGGGAGTAACTATGGCTACACCTTC; cdr3_aa: CASSFYGSNYGYTF
j_call: TRBJ2-7; v_call: TRBV19; clone_size: NA; d_call: NA; cdr3_nt: TGTGCCAGTAGTATAAGGGACGTACCCCAAACCTACGAGCAGTACTTC; cdr3_aa: CASSIRDVPQTYEQYF
j_call: TRBJ1-2; v_call: TRBV28; clone_size: NA; d_call: NA; cdr3_nt: TGTGCCAGCAGCACGGATAGGCTCCGGGGCTACACCTTC; cdr3_aa: CASSTDRLRGYTF
j_call: TRBJ2-4; v_call: TRBV18; clone_size: NA; d_call: NA; cdr3_nt: TGTGCCAGCTCCCCGCAAGGCGTAAAGGGGAACATTCAGTACTTC; cdr3_aa: CASSPQGVKGNIQYF
j_call: TRBJ2-7; v_call: TRBV6-1; clone_size: NA; d_call: NA; cdr3_nt: TGTGCCAGCATGAGGCTAAACTACGAGCAGTACTTC; cdr3_aa: CASMRLNYEQYF
j_call: TRBJ2-6; v_call: TRBV4-3; clone_size: NA; d_call: NA; cdr3_nt: TGCGCCAGCAGCCAAAAACCCGGCTCTGGGGCCAACGTCCTGACTTTC; cdr3_aa: CASSQKPGSGANVLTF
j_call: TRBJ2-1; v_call: TRBV7-3; clone_size: NA; d_call: TRBD2; cdr3_nt: TGTGCCAGCAGCTTGAGCGGGAGGGCCAATGAGCAGTTCTTC; cdr3_aa: CASSLSGRANEQFF
j_call: TRBJ2-7; v_call: TRBV13; clone_size: NA; d_call: TRBD2; cdr3_nt: TGTGCCAGCAGCTTAGGCGGGAGGGGCTACGAGCAGTACTTC; cdr3_aa: CASSLGGRGYEQYF
j_call: TRBJ1-2; v_call: TRBV7-2; clone_size: NA; d_call: TRBD1; cdr3_nt: TGTGCCAGCAGCTTAGGGAGTGGACAGGGTAACTATGGCTACACCTTC; cdr3_aa: CASSLGSGQGNYGYTF
j_call: TRBJ1-5; v_call: TRBV6-4; clone_size: once; d_call: TRBD1; cdr3_nt: TGTGCCAGCAGTGATCCGGGACAGAACAATCAGCCCCAGCATTTT; cdr3_aa: CASSDPGQNNQPQHF
j_call: TRBJ2-1; v_call: TRBV4-3; clone_size: once; d_call: NA; cdr3_nt: TGCGCCAGCAGCCAAGAGGCAGGGATTTACTCCTACAATGAGCAGTTCTTC; cdr3_aa: CASSQEAGIYSYNEQFF
j_call: TRBJ2-3; v_call: TRBV7-3; clone_size: NA; d_call: NA; cdr3_nt: TGTGCCAGCAGCCCCGGGGACACAGATACGCAGTATTTT; cdr3_aa: CASSPGDTDTQYF
j_call: TRBJ2-7; v_call: TRBV27; clone_size: few; d_call: TRBD1; cdr3_nt: TGTGCCAGCAGTTGGGACAGGGAGAGGTACGAGCAGTACTTC; cdr3_aa: CASSWDRERYEQYF
j_call: TRBJ2-7; v_call: TRBV7-2; clone_size: NA; d_call: NA; cdr3_nt: TGTGCCAGCAGCCCAGGGTACGAGCAGTACTTC; cdr3_aa: CASSPGYEQYF
j_call: TRBJ2-2; v_call: TRBV9; clone_size: NA; d_call: TRBD2; cdr3_nt: TGTGCCAGCAGCGCAAGGGGACTAGCGGGAGGTACCGGGGAGCTGTTTTTT; cdr3_aa: CASSARGLAGGTGELFF
j_call: TRBJ2-7; v_call: TRBV4-1; clone_size: NA; d_call: NA; cdr3_nt: TGCGCCAGCAGCAACCACCGCGGACCGGCCCCCGAGCAGTACTTC; cdr3_aa: CASSNHRGPAPEQYF
j_call: TRBJ1-4; v_call: TRBV9; clone_size: once; d_call: NA; cdr3_nt: TGTGCCAGCAGCCCCCCCCCGCAGGGTAATGAAAAACTGTTTTTT; cdr3_aa: CASSPPPQGNEKLFF
j_call: TRBJ2-1; v_call: TRBV6-1; clone_size: NA; d_call: TRBD2; cdr3_nt: TGTGCCAGCAGTGAATACAGCGGGACCTACAATGAGCAGTTCTTC; cdr3_aa: CASSEYSGTYNEQFF
j_call: TRBJ2-3; v_call: TRBV11-3; clone_size: NA; d_call: NA; cdr3_nt: TGTGCCAGCAGCTCCCCTTTCGATGGCACAGATACGCAGTATTTT; cdr3_aa: CASSSPFDGTDTQYF
j_call: TRBJ2-7; v_call: TRBV5-1; clone_size: NA; d_call: TRBD2; cdr3_nt: TGCGCCAGCAGCTTGGTGTCTAGCGGGAGATACGAGCAGTACTTC; cdr3_aa: CASSLVSSGRYEQYF
j_call: TRBJ2-2; v_call: TRBV7-9; clone_size: NA; d_call: NA; cdr3_nt: TGTGCCAGCAGCTTCGGCGGTCTAAGGCCGGAGCTGTTTTTT; cdr3_aa: CASSFGGLRPELFF
j_call: TRBJ2-3; v_call: TRBV28; clone_size: once; d_call: NA; cdr3_nt: TGTGCCAGCAGGGTCAGGGTTGGAACAGATACGCAGTATTTT; cdr3_aa: CASRVRVGTDTQYF
j_call: TRBJ2-3; v_call: TRBV4-3; clone_size: NA; d_call: TRBD2; cdr3_nt: TGCGCCAGCAGCCAAGACTCCAGCGGGAGGGGTTCAGATACGCAGTATTTT; cdr3_aa: CASSQDSSGRGSDTQYF
j_call: TRBJ2-3; v_call: TRBV19; clone_size: few; d_call: NA; cdr3_nt: TGTGCCAGTAGTCCCAACGGAGGCGATACGCAGTATTTT; cdr3_aa: CASSPNGGDTQYF
j_call: TRBJ2-1; v_call: TRBV4-3; clone_size: NA; d_call: TRBD2; cdr3_nt: TGCGCCAGCAGCCGTTTACTAGCGGGAGCGTACAATGAGCAGTTCTTC; cdr3_aa: CASSRLLAGAYNEQFF
j_call: TRBJ2-1; v_call: TRBV7-3; clone_size: NA; d_call: TRBD1; cdr3_nt: TGTGCCAGCAGCTTAATAAGGGGGCCTCACAATGAGCAGTTCTTC; cdr3_aa: CASSLIRGPHNEQFF
j_call: TRBJ1-4; v_call: TRBV7-2; clone_size: NA; d_call: NA; cdr3_nt: TGTGCCAGCAGCCCCCACCCGGGACAAACTAATGAAAAACTGTTTTTT; cdr3_aa: CASSPHPGQTNEKLFF
j_call: TRBJ2-5; v_call: TRBV2; clone_size: NA; d_call: TRBD1; cdr3_nt: TGTGCCAGCAGAGACCGGGACAGATTCCAAGAGACCCAGTACTTC; cdr3_aa: CASRDRDRFQETQYF
j_call: TRBJ2-1; v_call: TRBV19; clone_size: once; d_call: NA; cdr3_nt: TGTGCCAGTAGTATATCCCCGACGGTGTACAATGAGCAGTTCTTC; cdr3_aa: CASSISPTVYNEQFF
j_call: TRBJ2-2; v_call: TRBV19; clone_size: NA; d_call: TRBD2; cdr3_nt: TGTGCCAGTAGTAATCCGACTAGCGGAGCCGGGGAGCTGTTTTTT; cdr3_aa: CASSNPTSGAGELFF
j_call: TRBJ2-7; v_call: TRBV7-9; clone_size: few; d_call: NA; cdr3_nt: TGTGCCAGCAGCTTTCTGGGGGGACGGAGCTCCTACGAGCAGTACTTC; cdr3_aa: CASSFLGGRSSYEQYF
j_call: TRBJ1-2; v_call: TRBV7-9; clone_size: NA; d_call: NA; cdr3_nt: TGTGCCAGCAGTTTTAGAACACAGGGCTTTGGCAACTATGGCTACACCTTC; cdr3_aa: CASSFRTQGFGNYGYTF
j_call: TRBJ2-2; v_call: TRBV9; clone_size: NA; d_call: NA; cdr3_nt: TGTGCCAGCAGCTTAAAGGTTCTGAACACCGGGGAGCTGTTTTTT; cdr3_aa: CASSLKVLNTGELFF
j_call: TRBJ2-1; v_call: TRBV9; clone_size: NA; d_call: NA; cdr3_nt: TGTGCCAGCAGCGTAGTGTCGGGCGGGTTAAAAAATGAGCAGTTCTTC; cdr3_aa: CASSVVSGGLKNEQFF
j_call: TRBJ2-7; v_call: TRBV5-4; clone_size: few; d_call: TRBD1; cdr3_nt: TGTGCCAGCAGCTTGGGACAGGGGGCCGCCTACGAGCAGTACTTC; cdr3_aa: CASSLGQGAAYEQYF
j_call: TRBJ2-7; v_call: TRBV15; clone_size: NA; d_call: NA; cdr3_nt: TGTGCCACCAGCAGAGACCGAGGACACCGTCATGAGCAGTACTTC; cdr3_aa: CATSRDRGHRHEQYF
j_call: TRBJ2-1; v_call: TRBV18; clone_size: NA; d_call: NA; cdr3_nt: TGTGCCAGCTCACCCCGGGACGAACCGAGTGAGCAGTTCTTC; cdr3_aa: CASSPRDEPSEQFF
j_call: TRBJ1-2; v_call: TRBV9; clone_size: NA; d_call: NA; cdr3_nt: TGTGCCAGCAGCGGCGCCCCAGTCGCGCCAGGCTATGGCTACACCTTC; cdr3_aa: CASSGAPVAPGYGYTF
j_call: TRBJ2-6; v_call: TRBV18; clone_size: NA; d_call: NA; cdr3_nt: TGTGCCAGCTCACCGGGCTCTGGGGCCAACGTCCTGACTTTC; cdr3_aa: CASSPGSGANVLTF
j_call: TRBJ2-1; v_call: TRBV27; clone_size: NA; d_call: NA; cdr3_nt: TGTGCCAGCAGTGGAGCTGGCCATGACTATGAGCAGTTCTTC; cdr3_aa: CASSGAGHDYEQFF
j_call: TRBJ2-3; v_call: TRBV28; clone_size: once; d_call: TRBD1; cdr3_nt: TGTGCCAGCAGTTTATTTCTGACAGGGGGGTCTAGCACAGATACGCAGTATTTT; cdr3_aa: CASSLFLTGGSSTDTQYF